This entry describes one TCR beta chain. TCRdb fed the 5' RACE reads into MiXCR, producing one record per CDR3 protein. In the table there are 70,000 to 100,000 distinct CDR3 sequences, 10% to 15% of which are singletons. This entry comes from a study of T-cell memory formation after mild COVID-19. This CDR3 has 15 residues. The V segment lost 4 bases and the J segment 5 bases; nucleotides outside the gene matches: 5. Germline CDR1 and CDR2: SGHRS and YFSETQ. The sample taken for sequencing was PBMCs or a T cell subset sorted from them (not recorded which). This clonotype was obtained from an adult woman who had mild COVID-19 (a few samples of this study predate the infection). Cell type and time point are not known. V usage is TRBV5-1 and J usage is TRBJ1-5, with 11 bases matching TRBD1. DNA of the CDR3: TGCGCCAGCAGCCCGGGGACAGGGGGATATCAGCCCCAGCATTTT. This encodes CASSPGTGGYQPQHF.